The 27 T cell receptor beta chains below all came from one sample that was sequenced in a study of T cells of healthy individuals. TCRdb independently ran MiXCR on the 5' RACE reads; one entry per CDR3 protein. The sample comprises 75,000 to 95,000 distinct CDR3 sequences, about 5% of which are singletons, and roughly 7.5% rests with the top ten. The receptors here all came from a female donor in good health.

The genes are TRBV6-1 and TRBJ1-1; 9 bases map to TRBD1. J gave up 3 bases and V 6 bases, and 5 bases lay outside the gene matches. The CDR3 consists of 14 residues. CDR1 MNHNS and CDR2 SASEGT come from the germline V gene. CDR3 coding DNA: TGTGCCAGCAGCTACAGGGGGCGGGACACTGAAGCTTTCTTT. It encodes CASSYRGRDTEAFF.

In this sample, this clonotype turned up a few times. The V call is TRBV2, the J call TRBJ1-2; the D gene is possibly TRBD1 (5 bases). Between the trimmed V and J ends, which lost 6 bases and 4 bases, there was a span of 12 bases. CDR3 length: 13 residues. CDR1 is SNHLY and CDR2 is FYNNEI in the germline V gene. The DNA for the CDR3 is TGTGCCAGCAGCCGACAGATAGGCTATGGCTACACCTTC. Translating it yields CASSRQIGYGYTF.

This clonotype was recorded many times. The rearrangement uses TRBV20-1 and TRBJ2-1, with 11 positions matching TRBD2. The CDR3 runs to 16 residues. Germline CDR1 and CDR2: DFQATT and SNEGSKA (reference sequence). V shed 3 bases, J shed 5 bases, and the junction held 9 bases outside the gene matches. CDR3 amino acids: CSARKGTSGSDNEQFF. In DNA, the CDR3 is TGCAGTGCTAGGAAGGGCACTAGCGGGAGTGACAATGAGCAGTTCTTC.

In nucleotides, the CDR3 is TGTGCCACCAGCCGCCGAAGCCCCTTAAATGAGCAGTTCTTC. Protein: CATSRRSPLNEQFF. J is TRBJ2-1 and V is TRBV15; D is unresolved. The germline V and J ends were trimmed by 5 bases and 7 bases, with 15 bases remaining between them. Germline loops: CDR1 LNHNV, CDR2 YYDKDF (reference sequence). The CDR3 extends over 14 amino acids.

This clonotype has at least ten counts. V is TRBV7-2 and J is TRBJ1-5; D gene uncertain. The germline gives CDR1 SGHTA, CDR2 FQGNSA. CDR3 length: 15 amino acids. V lost 2 bases and J lost 0, with 8 bases in between. CDR3 coding DNA: TGTGCCAGCAGCTTATGGGGTTATAGCAATCAGCCCCAGCATTTT. This encodes CASSLWGYSNQPQHF.

The sample holds a few counts of this clonotype. The rearrangement links TRBV28 to TRBJ1-2; D not certain. The ends were cut back, 8 bases at V and 8 bases at J, with 9 bases in the middle. From germline, CDR1 is MDHEN and CDR2 SYDVKM. This CDR3 is built from 10 residues. CDR3 DNA sequence: TGTGCCAGCGGTAATATCGGCTACACCTTC. Translating it yields CASGNIGYTF.

The chain is built from TRBV5-1 and TRBJ1-1, with 8 bases that match TRBD1. This CDR3 spans 15 amino acids. V lost 8 bases to trimming and J lost 0 bases; unmatched junction nucleotides: 9. Germline V gives CDR1 SGHRS, CDR2 YFSETQ. CDR3 DNA: TGCGCCAGTGAGACAGGGGATTCCCTGAACACTGAAGCTTTCTTT. Encoded protein: CASETGDSLNTEAFF.

Only a few counts were recorded for this clonotype. V usage is TRBV6-4 and J usage is TRBJ2-1; the match to TRBD1 covers 8 bases. The V and J ends lost 4 bases and 8 bases, in that order; junction bases with no gene match: 13. This CDR3 has 16 amino acids. The germline V gene has CDR1 MRHNA and CDR2 SNTAGT. The CDR3 loop is CASSGPGAGGFDEQFF. CDR3 nucleotides: TGTGCCAGCAGTGGTCCTGGGGCAGGGGGCTTCGATGAGCAGTTCTTC.

This clonotype occurred many times. The CDR3: CASSPRQRIYEQYF. DNA of the CDR3: TGTGCCAGCAGCCCCAGACAGCGGATCTACGAGCAGTACTTC. This rearrangement joins TRBV4-2 to TRBJ2-7; D is possibly TRBD1 or TRBD2 (5 bases each). The CDR3 runs 14 residues. Germline V gives CDR1 LGHNA, CDR2 YNFKEQ. Trimming took 4 bases from V and 3 from J, leaving 13 bases between them.

The chain uses TRBV29-1 and TRBJ1-2; D gene unclear. The CDR3 has 12 amino acids. CDR1 is SQVTM and CDR2 is ANQGSEA in the germline V gene. Trimming removed 7 bases at V and 4 bases at J, with 13 bases between. The chain's CDR3 is CSAEAEAYGYTF. The CDR3 DNA is TGCAGCGCCGAGGCGGAGGCCTATGGCTACACCTTC.

This clonotype came up many times. The rearrangement joins TRBV12-3 or TRBV12-4 to TRBJ2-4; perhaps TRBD2 as D (5 bases). This CDR3 comprises 15 residues. The V gene lost 7 bases and the J gene lost 1 base, with 14 bases spanning the gap. The CDR3 region is CASTLAWRAKNIQYF. DNA of the CDR3: TGTGCCAGCACTCTAGCTTGGAGGGCCAAAAACATTCAGTACTTC.

This clonotype was observed many times. The chain couples TRBV7-6 to TRBJ2-6; no definite D call. The CDR3 covers 17 residues. V dropped 1 base and J dropped 0 bases, with 10 bases sitting between them. Germline V gene data show CDR1 as SGHVS and CDR2 as FNYEAQ. The CDR3 loop reads CASSLGRRASGANVLTF. CDR3 coding DNA: TGTGCCAGCAGCTTAGGGCGGAGAGCCTCTGGGGCCAACGTCCTGACTTTC.

This clonotype was seen many times. The rearrangement links TRBV27 to TRBJ1-2, with TRBD1 matching 8 bases. In germline, CDR1 is MNHEY, CDR2 SMNVEV (reference sequence). J gave up 6 bases and V 6 bases, and 15 bases lay outside the gene matches. The CDR3 sequence is 16 residues long. CDR3 sequence: CASRGQGKNSPNGYTF. Written as DNA, the CDR3 is TGTGCCAGCAGAGGACAGGGAAAGAACTCACCCAATGGCTACACCTTC.

There are a few counts of this clonotype. The J gene is TRBJ1-1, the V gene TRBV4-1; a weak D match, TRBD1 (5 bases). The CDR3 loop spans 16 amino acids. Trimming took 2 bases from V and 1 from J, leaving 14 bases between them. Germline CDR1 MGHRA, CDR2 YSYEKL. CDR3 region: CASSQPAGMGNTEAFF. The CDR3 nucleotides are TGCGCCAGCAGCCAACCCGCAGGGATGGGGAACACTGAAGCTTTCTTT.

The sample holds many counts of this clonotype. The chain has TRBV2 and TRBJ2-1; perhaps TRBD1 as D (7 bases). The V end lost 7 bases, the J end lost 4 bases, and 8 bases lay between the germline ends. CDR3 length: 12 amino acids. Germline assignment: CDR1 SNHLY and CDR2 FYNNEI. CDR3 protein: CASTGGYNEQFF. The CDR3 nucleotides read TGTGCCAGCACAGGGGGGTACAATGAGCAGTTCTTC.

Many counts were recorded for this clonotype. Here the CDR3 reads CASREAGQGGYGYTF. The CDR3 bases are TGTGCCAGCAGGGAAGCGGGACAGGGCGGGTATGGCTACACCTTC. V is TRBV5-6 and J is TRBJ1-2, with 9 nucleotides matching TRBD1. The CDR3 totals 15 residues. V lost 5 bases, J lost 5 bases, and 10 bases stayed unmatched. Germline CDR1 reads SGHDT; CDR2 reads YYEEEE. The full variable domain, in which reference TRBV5-6 and TRBJ1-2 provide the parts outside the CDR3, is DAGVTQSPTHLIKTRGQQVTLRCSPKSGHDTVSWYQQALGQGPQFIFQYYEEEERQRGNFPDRFSGHQFPNYSSELNVNALLLGDSALYLCASREAGQGGYGYTFGSGTRLTVV.

This clonotype occurred many times. The V gene is TRBV11-2, the J gene TRBJ2-3; no definite D call. V dropped 4 bases and J dropped 0 bases, with 17 bases sitting between them. The V gene's germline CDR1 is SGHAT and CDR2 FQNNGV. The CDR3 covers 17 residues. This CDR3 reads CASSSRAAPASTDTQYF. The CDR3 DNA is TGTGCCAGCAGCTCTCGGGCCGCGCCAGCCAGCACAGATACGCAGTATTTT.

In its sample, this clonotype was seen many times. The chain uses TRBV7-2 and TRBJ2-1; D is ambiguous. Looked up from germline, CDR1 is SGHTA and CDR2 is FQGNSA. The CDR3 loop spans 14 amino acids. V lost 5 bases to trimming and J lost 7 bases, with 15 bases between them. The CDR3 spells CASSGNTSRNEQFF. The CDR3 DNA reads as TGTGCCAGCAGCGGTAACACATCCAGGAATGAGCAGTTCTTC.

This clonotype was picked up many times. The chain carries TRBV11-2 and TRBJ2-1; D not resolved. The CDR3 runs 11 residues. Germline V lookup: CDR1 SGHAT, CDR2 FQNNGV. V lost 7 bases and J lost 8, with 9 bases in between. The CDR3 loop reads CASNDADEQFF. The CDR3, as DNA: TGTGCCAGCAACGATGCGGATGAGCAGTTCTTC. The variable domain in full, completed from reference TRBV11-2 and TRBJ2-1, reads EAGVAQSPRYKIIEKRQSVAFWCNPISGHATLYWYQQILGQGPKLLIQFQNNGVVDDSQLPKDRFSAERLKGVDSTLKIQPAKLEDSAVYLCASNDADEQFFGPGTRLTVL.

At least ten counts were recorded for this clonotype. The V gene is TRBV2, the J gene TRBJ2-1; D may be TRBD2 (5 bases). Germline loops: CDR1 SNHLY, CDR2 FYNNEI. V was shortened by 7 bases and J by 3 bases, with 10 bases between the two germline ends. The CDR3 sequence is 13 residues long. The CDR3 reads CASKGTSYNEQFF. In DNA, the CDR3 is TGTGCCAGCAAAGGCACTAGCTACAATGAGCAGTTCTTC.

Many counts were recorded for this clonotype. J is TRBJ2-7 and V is TRBV7-9, with D possibly matching TRBD2 (5 bases). The CDR3 runs to 13 residues. Germline loops: CDR1 SEHNR, CDR2 FQNEAQ (reference sequence). The ends were cut back, 4 bases at V and 7 bases at J, with 14 bases in the middle. DNA for the CDR3: TGTGCCAGCAGCTCACTGACATCGGGGGAGCAGTACTTC. Translated: CASSSLTSGEQYF.

This clonotype was seen a handful of times. The rearrangement joins TRBV19 to TRBJ2-2; a possible D gene is TRBD1 (6 bases). Germline V gives CDR1 LNHDA, CDR2 SQIVND (reference sequence). The CDR3 contains 14 residues. The ends were cut back, 10 bases at V and 0 bases at J, with 12 bases in the middle. CDR3 sequence: CATIRGPNTGELFF. CDR3 sequence (DNA): TGTGCCACTATCAGGGGCCCGAACACCGGGGAGCTGTTTTTT.

Of note for this clonotype: Possible read error: a much larger clone is one base away. The chain links TRBV15 to TRBJ2-1; 10 bases are a match to TRBD2. The CDR3 is 17 amino acids. Germline CDR1 and CDR2: LNHNV and YYDKDF (reference sequence). The CDR3 loop is CATGRGLAGETYNEQFF. CDR3 DNA sequence: TGTGCCACCGGCAGAGGTCTAGCGGGAGAAACCTACAATGAGCAGTTCTTC. The full variable domain, completed using reference TRBV15 and TRBJ2-1, is DAMVIQNPRYQVTQFGKPVTLSCSQTLNHNVMYWYQQKSSQAPKLLFHYYDKDFNNEADTPDNFQSRRPNTSFCFLDIRSPGLGDTAMYLCATGRGLAGETYNEQFFGPGTRLTVL.

Ten or more counts support this clonotype. The chain uses TRBV18 and TRBJ2-1; 7 bases align to TRBD2. This CDR3 region has 16 residues. Germline CDR1 KGHSH, CDR2 LQKENI. J was trimmed by 6 bases and V by 1 base; bases with no gene match: 9. CDR3 sequence: CASSPQASGDFNEQFF. The DNA for the CDR3 is TGTGCCAGCTCACCACAGGCTAGCGGAGACTTCAATGAGCAGTTCTTC.

This clonotype was observed many times. The V call is TRBV4-1, the J call TRBJ2-6; D unresolved. V was trimmed by 4 bases and J by 0 bases, leaving 10 bases between them. The CDR3 is 16 residues long. The germline V gene has CDR1 MGHRA and CDR2 YSYEKL. The CDR3, as DNA: TGCGCCAGCAGCCGCGAGAGCCTCTCTGGGGCCAACGTCCTGACTTTC. Translated, it gives CASSRESLSGANVLTF.

The chain uses TRBV5-4 and TRBJ2-3; the D is unclear. Germline V gene sequence: CDR1 SGHNT, CDR2 YYREEE (reference sequence). This CDR3 region has 15 residues. V shed 4 bases and J shed 0 bases, with 12 bases lying between them. Here the CDR3 reads CASSSVKLSTDTQYF. In DNA, the CDR3 is TGTGCCAGCAGCAGTGTGAAGCTAAGCACAGATACGCAGTATTTT.

This clonotype was found a few times. This chain's CDR3 is CASSLQGPNTEAFF. CDR3 in DNA: TGTGCCAGCAGCCTCCAGGGACCGAACACTGAAGCTTTCTTT. The rearrangement links TRBV5-4 to TRBJ1-1, with D perhaps matching TRBD1 (5 bases). The CDR3 length is 14 residues. V was pared by 4 bases and J by 1 base, with 11 bases between. CDR1 is SGHNT and CDR2 is YYREEE in the germline V gene (reference sequence).